This T cell receptor beta chain was captured by sequencing in a study of CD8+ T cells in alopecia areata. General study findings and limits: For lesional scalp, especially alopecia totalis/universalis, clonality was higher than in normal scalp.

This clone was seen only a few times. Antigen specificity is unknown. Following extraction, RNA underwent reverse transcription to cDNA, which served as the sequencing template. The protocol was immunoSEQ multiplex PCR, while the TCRdb copy is restricted to in-frame clones and leaves out a portion. Among 90,000 to 130,000 clones listed, 55% to 70% were seen once. Germline V gene sequence: CDR1 MGHDK, CDR2 SYGVNS. V dropped 1 base and J dropped 5 bases, with 17 bases sitting between them. CDR3 size: 16 residues. The origin of this receptor is a human donor with alopecia areata. The chain uses TRBV25-1 and TRBJ2-5; D perhaps matches TRBD2 (7 bases). The material sequenced was NKG2D-low CD8+ T cells sorted from blood. The CDR3 loop is CASSEWSSGGGETQYF. The CDR3 bases are TGTGCCAGCAGTGAATGGAGTTCGGGGGGCGGGGAGACCCAGTACTTC.